The source of this TCR beta chain is a study of cytomegalovirus exposure and HLA in healthy donors listed by TCRdb under 2017. Turning to the overall study: An earlier analysis of approximately 600 of the donors reported 250 to 300 Gb of sequence data and 117 million unique TCR beta sequences from about 179 million T cells. An early release that covered around 590 HLA-typed donors contained approximately 300 gigabases of sequencing data and some 87 million unique TCR sequences. Of the approximately 400 genotyped donors, around 81% fell in the genetic ancestry cluster associated with self-reported Caucasian donors. The aim of the study was to test whether cataloging public T cell receptors could identify signatures of past pathogen exposure. The study used immunosequencing to profile the T cell repertoires of several hundred subjects and linked those repertoires to cytomegalovirus serostatus. A separate validation cohort of roughly 130 different subjects was used in addition to the roughly 620-subject first cohort. To predict cytomegalovirus infection status, the study combined high-throughput TCR immunosequencing, statistical association of individual TCRs with disease status, and machine learning. In a later analysis, previously published TCR beta repertoires from hundreds of donors were re-analyzed and high-resolution HLA genotyping was added so that TCR occurrence patterns could be studied. Rather than drawing on any new phenotypic data, the later analysis identified candidate immune exposures from TCR beta sequences and the way those sequences occurred across donors. To decide whether each TCR beta V gene segment behaved as functional or pseudogenic, an earlier analysis of 587 of the donors relied on high-throughput TCR beta sequencing. Alongside the repertoire data, information on donor age, sex, ethnicity and CMV serostatus was compiled. Genome-wide SNP genotypes for about 65% of the roughly 670 donors were used in a later genetic analysis, which treated that subset as a discovery cohort. All discovery cohort repertoires had been generated using a single sequencing platform. Class I and class II HLA loci were covered by the typing at four-digit resolution. Typing coverage varied by locus: roughly 620-640 donors for A, B, C, DRB1 and DQB1; roughly 500 for DQA1; more than 600 for DPA1; 400 to 480 for DPB1. Several DR-DQ haplotypes were handled as single units for association and clustering because linkage in the cohort was strong. Among 398 genotyped donors of the cohort, an average of roughly 240,000 unique TCR beta nucleotide sequences were sequenced per donor, around a sixth of them non-productive. The investigation overall reported the following: Specific HLA alleles were associated with 15,000 to 20,000 TCR beta sequences at a false discovery rate of 0.05 in a later analysis. According to a later genetic analysis, donors in an Asian-associated ancestry cluster had fewer N-insertions in productive TCRs than the approximately 650-donor mean. In a later analysis, TCR association rates were found to vary across HLA loci, with the most associated TCRs seen for DRB1 alleles and the fewest for HLA-C alleles. In a later analysis, HLA-associated TCR beta chains were found to be more clonally expanded and to have lower generation probabilities than equally common non-associated chains. Cytomegalovirus status was reported to be diagnosed by the classifier with high specificity and sensitivity in both the original and validation cohorts. When HLA alleles, especially DR and DQ, strongly co-occurred, attributing TCR associations to individual alleles was difficult. Because some donors lacked HLA typing at each locus, the association tests relied only on the typed subset. In a later analysis, most CMV-associated TCR beta chains were found to appear HLA-restricted, with HLA associations seemingly driven largely by CMV exposure. In vitro tests confirmed that a few of the cytomegalovirus-associated TCR beta chains recognize cytomegalovirus antigens. The cohort was sequenced for TCR beta chains only, and without alpha or paired-chain data the features that could be detected were limited. A total of around 150 TCR beta chains were listed by the study as associated with cytomegalovirus. Because counts were too low, roughly 17 rarely observed V segments, including chromosome 9 orphons, were left out of the earlier analysis of over 550 of the donors. Linkage disequilibrium might explain the correlated functional status among segregating V segments, but an unknown experimental factor could not be ruled out. It was suggested by the authors that the approach could potentially be generalized to other disease states and immunological phenotypes. Presence/absence analyses assumed roughly uniform sequencing depth across donors, an assumption that may not hold. For the cohort, immune exposure information was limited to CMV serostatus. A later analysis reported that several top co-occurrence clusters appeared linked to parvovirus B19, influenza, CMV and Epstein-Barr virus. A further reported finding was that TCR beta sequences accurately predicted the HLA-A and HLA-B alleles for most subjects in the first cohort. In an earlier analysis of fewer than 700 of the donors, most TCR beta V segments appeared in productive rearrangements about 87% or about 30% of the time, broadly matching IMGT annotations. V-gene and J-gene trimming of TCR beta chains was associated with a missense DCLRE1C variant in a later genetic analysis, and the association was replicated in an independent cohort. The sequencing pipeline was judged likely to have produced a cluster of highly shared sequence variants as a technical artifact. Most TCR sequences were seen in very few donors, while some public TCRs were found in many individuals.

In total, around 600 healthy bone marrow donors made up the cohort. Cohort members were all nominally healthy when sampled, although unrecorded immune exposures were likely present. The donor tested CMV seropositive, placing the donor among the approximately 290 seropositive members of the cohort. Each donor provided a peripheral blood sample, and peripheral blood mononuclear cells were used for TCR beta sequencing. Genomic DNA extraction from the blood cell samples was performed with the Qiagen DNeasy Blood Extraction Kit. Libraries were made using the immunoSEQ multiplex PCR assay. The multiplex PCR relied on a mix of 60 forward primers for TCR Vbeta segments and 13 reverse primers for TCR Jbeta segments. The CDR3 region of rearranged TCR beta genes was amplified from genomic DNA by a multiplex PCR assay. The Illumina HiSeq System was used to sequence the amplified TCR beta libraries as 87-base-pair reads. From the authors' description of their analysis: A later analysis counted approximately 74 million unique TCR beta chains across the 666 repertoires, and about 10 million of these chains were shared by at least two donors. Raw reads were error-corrected and collapsed into unique sequences with a nearest-neighbor algorithm that merged closely related sequences to remove PCR and sequencing errors. Alignment of CDR3 sequences to IMGT reference sequences was used to assign V, D and J gene segments. For a sequence to be retained, a match of at least six nucleotides to both a V gene segment and a J gene segment was required. A rearrangement counted as productive if the CDR3 had no stop codons and remained in frame with V and J, and every other rearrangement counted as non-productive. CDR3 was defined according to IMGT convention as the region running from the second conserved V-encoded cysteine to the conserved J-encoded phenylalanine. In an earlier analysis of roughly 610 of the donors, sequences lacking an unambiguous match to a single V gene segment were excluded. In an earlier analysis of 587 of the donors, V segments were called functional above 56.7% productive rearrangements and were called segregating when the between-donor standard deviation exceeded 5%. A statistical classification framework was built for diagnosing cytomegalovirus status from the catalog of TCR beta chain sequences. A later analysis assigned V and J genes by comparing TCR nucleotide sequences with IMGT/GENE-DB human TR gene sequences. A later analysis assigned CDR3 sequences and most-parsimonious VDJ recombination scenarios with the TCRdist pipeline. A later analysis defined each TCR beta chain by its CDR3 amino acid sequence plus V-gene family, and excluded reads lacking a unique V-gene family. To address suspected cross-contamination and a sequencing artifact, a later analysis removed roughly 580 highly shared, low-generation-probability nucleotide sequences. In a later analysis, a clonal expansion index was calculated for each public chain from normalized within-repertoire ranks of inferred template counts. In a later analysis, generation probabilities were computed with a VDJ recombination model fitted to out-of-frame rearrangements, and the resulting probabilities were checked against IGoR. In a later analysis, hypergeometric tests were used to score TCR-TCR, TCR-HLA and TCR-CMV co-occurrence, with a repertoire-size bias correction applied to TCR pairs. In a later analysis, false discovery rates were estimated by permuting HLA or CMV assignments 20 times. In a later analysis, co-occurring TCRs were grouped using DBSCAN, with TCRdist sequence similarity added in when clustering inside HLA-allele-positive subsets. Repertoires with fewer than 30,000 or more than 120,000 public chains were left out of co-occurrence clustering, as were five repertoires with anomalous nucleotide sharing. What TCRdb holds here is the immuneACCESS table cut down to in-frame rearrangements. Part of the clones is not present; checked against another copy, under half of the missing clones reflect an unresolved V gene, and the others are unexplained. The D gene and trimming were derived from the DNA, and the V and J assignments and clone size from that table. This sample comprises under 300,000 clones, approximately 82% of them detected only once. Clones ranked in the top ten supply around 8.6% of the sample.

Regarding this clone: Its antigen remains undetermined. No much larger clone exists at a distance of one base, and base qualities are not known.

The specimen was PBMCs. The clonotype was recovered from a woman aged 55-75 years in good health and CMV-seropositive.

The DNA is as follows: TGTGCCATCGGACTAGCGGGAGGTCGGACCGGGGAGCTGTTTTTT. It translates to CAIGLAGGRTGELFF. The rearranged chain carries TRBV28 and TRBJ2-2, and 14 junction bases match TRBD2. The CDR3 holds 15 amino acids from the cysteine to the phenylalanine. Only the CDR3 DNA is retained, 45 bases long and in frame from the first base. Relative to germline, V is missing 10 bases and J is missing 5 bases, with 6 bases of the junction outside any gene match. CDR1 MDHEN and CDR2 SYDVKM are derived from the germline V gene.